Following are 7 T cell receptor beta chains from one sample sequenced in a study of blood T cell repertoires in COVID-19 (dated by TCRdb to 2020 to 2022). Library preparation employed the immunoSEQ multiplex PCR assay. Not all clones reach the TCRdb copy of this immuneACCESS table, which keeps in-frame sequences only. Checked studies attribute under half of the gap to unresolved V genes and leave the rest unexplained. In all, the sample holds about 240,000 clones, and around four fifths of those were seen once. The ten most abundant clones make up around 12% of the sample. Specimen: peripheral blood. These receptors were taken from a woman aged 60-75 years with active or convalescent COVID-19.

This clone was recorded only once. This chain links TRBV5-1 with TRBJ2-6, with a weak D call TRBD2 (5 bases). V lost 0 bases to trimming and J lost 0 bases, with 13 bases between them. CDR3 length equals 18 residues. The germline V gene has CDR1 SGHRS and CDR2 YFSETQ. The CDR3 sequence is CASSLAGVRSSGANVLTF. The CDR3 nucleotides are TGCGCCAGCAGCTTGGCCGGGGTACGCTCCTCTGGGGCCAACGTCCTGACTTTC.

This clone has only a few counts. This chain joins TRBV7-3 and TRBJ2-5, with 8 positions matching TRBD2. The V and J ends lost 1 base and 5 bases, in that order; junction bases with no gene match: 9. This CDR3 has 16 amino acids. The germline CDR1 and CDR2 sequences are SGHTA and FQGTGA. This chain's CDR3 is CASSLIPRGVGETQYF. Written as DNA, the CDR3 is TGTGCCAGCAGCTTAATCCCGCGGGGGGTTGGCGAGACCCAGTACTTC.

The chain's CDR3 is CASSVDGPVGPTDTQYF. The CDR3, as DNA: TGTGCCAGCAGCGTAGATGGTCCAGTGGGGCCCACAGATACGCAGTATTTT. The rearrangement uses TRBV9 and TRBJ2-3; possible D gene TRBD1, 5 bases. Germline V gene lookup returns CDR1 SGDLS and CDR2 YYNGEE. Trimming removed 0 bases at V and 2 bases at J, with 16 bases between. The CDR3 sequence is 17 residues long.

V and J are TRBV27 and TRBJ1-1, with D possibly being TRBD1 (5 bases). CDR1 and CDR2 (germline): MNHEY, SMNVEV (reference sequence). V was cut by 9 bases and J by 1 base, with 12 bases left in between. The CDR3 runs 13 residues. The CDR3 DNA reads TGTGCCAGTACCCGCCAGGGGAACACTGAAGCTTTCTTT. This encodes CASTRQGNTEAFF.

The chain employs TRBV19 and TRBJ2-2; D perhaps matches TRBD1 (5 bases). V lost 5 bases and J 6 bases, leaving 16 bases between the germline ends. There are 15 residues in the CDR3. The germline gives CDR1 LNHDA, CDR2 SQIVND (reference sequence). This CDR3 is CASSPSPTVSGELFF. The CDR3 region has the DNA TGTGCCAGTAGTCCCAGCCCGACAGTTTCCGGGGAGCTGTTTTTT. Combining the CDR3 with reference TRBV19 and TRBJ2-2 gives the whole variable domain DGGITQSPKYLFRKEGQNVTLSCEQNLNHDAMYWYRQDPGQGLRLIYYSQIVNDFQKGDIAEGYSVSREKKESFPLTVTSAQKNPTAFYLCASSPSPTVSGELFFGEGSRLTVL.

CDR3 bases: TGTGCCAGCTCACGCGGGACTAGCGGGGGGTCTTCGACCCAGTACTTC. Translation: CASSRGTSGGSSTQYF. This chain joins TRBV18 and TRBJ2-5; TRBD2 aligns across 15 bases. The trim removed 4 bases at V and 7 bases at J, leaving 7 bases unmatched. The CDR3 contains 16 residues. Germline V gene sequence: CDR1 KGHSH, CDR2 LQKENI.

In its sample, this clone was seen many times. The CDR3 here is CASSFLQGRQPQHF. CDR3 DNA: TGTGCCAGCAGTTTTTTACAGGGGAGGCAGCCCCAGCATTTT. The rearrangement uses TRBV27 and TRBJ1-5; the match to TRBD1 covers 7 bases. This CDR3 has 14 amino acids. V shed 3 bases, J shed 7 bases, and the junction held 6 bases outside the gene matches. The germline V gene encodes CDR1 MNHEY and CDR2 SMNVEV (reference sequence).